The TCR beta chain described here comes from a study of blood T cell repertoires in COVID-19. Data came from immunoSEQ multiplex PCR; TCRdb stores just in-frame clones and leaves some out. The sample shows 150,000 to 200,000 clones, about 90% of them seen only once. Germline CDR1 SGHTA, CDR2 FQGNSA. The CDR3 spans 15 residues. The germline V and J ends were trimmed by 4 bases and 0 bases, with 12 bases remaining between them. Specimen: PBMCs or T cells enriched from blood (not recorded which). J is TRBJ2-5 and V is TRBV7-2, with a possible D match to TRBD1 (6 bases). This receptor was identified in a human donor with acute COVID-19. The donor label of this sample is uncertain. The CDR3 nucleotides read TGTGCCAGCAGCTCCCGACAGGTTTACCAAGAGACCCAGTACTTC. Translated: CASSSRQVYQETQYF.